The 8 T cell receptor beta chains given below trace back to one sample, sequenced in a study of shared clonotypes between healthy human individuals. Clones were sequenced by immunoSEQ multiplex PCR, and TCRdb holds only the in-frame ones, with some missing. The top ten hold about 1.8% of the sample, which has about 640,000 clones, about two thirds seen once. Source material: memory CD4+ T cells sorted from blood. As for subset: CD45RA-negative fraction. Receptors originate from a woman in her twenties or thirties in good health.

This clone showed up just a few times. The V gene is TRBV7-8, the J gene TRBJ1-5; 7 nucleotides line up with TRBD1. The CDR3 covers 15 residues. Losses at the gene ends were 2 bases for V and 1 base for J; bases not matched to a gene: 2. Germline values: CDR1 SGHVS, CDR2 FQNEAQ. The CDR3 DNA reads as TGTGCCAGCAGCTTAACGGACAGGAGCAATCAGCCCCAGCATTTT. Its protein is CASSLTDRSNQPQHF.

The chain carries TRBV7-9 and TRBJ1-1, with D tentatively TRBD1 (6 bases). CDR1 is SEHNR and CDR2 is FQNEAQ in the germline V gene (reference sequence). The V and J ends lost 2 bases and 1 base respectively, with 20 bases between them. The CDR3 is 18 amino acids. CDR3 protein: CASSLKRLRGPANTEAFF. CDR3 nucleotides: TGTGCCAGCAGCTTAAAAAGACTCCGGGGGCCGGCGAACACTGAAGCTTTCTTT.

This chain links TRBV5-1 with TRBJ1-2, with unresolved D. Germline V lookup: CDR1 SGHRS, CDR2 YFSETQ. The CDR3 sequence is 15 residues long. Trimming took off 2 bases at V and 2 bases at J, with 13 bases between the two ends. CDR3 coding DNA: TGCGCCAGCAGCTTCCGGGAGGGATCGAACTATGGCTACACCTTC. Amino acids: CASSFREGSNYGYTF.

The V call is TRBV28, the J call TRBJ1-1, with D possibly being TRBD1 (6 bases). The germline gives CDR1 MDHEN, CDR2 SYDVKM. This CDR3 has 15 residues. The ends were cut back, 6 bases at V and 10 bases at J, with 24 bases in the middle. As DNA, the CDR3 is TGTGCCAGCAGACCCCCAACAGGGTCGGGAGTCGGAGCTTTCTTT. Its translation: CASRPPTGSGVGAFF.

The chain recombines TRBV27 with TRBJ1-3; D ambiguous. This CDR3 comprises 15 residues. The ends were cut back, 2 bases at V and 2 bases at J, with 10 bases in the middle. Germline lookup yields CDR1 MNHEY and CDR2 SMNVEV (reference sequence). The CDR3 coding sequence is TGTGCCAGCAGTTTAGGCCCAGCCACTGGAAACACCATATATTTT. As protein: CASSLGPATGNTIYF.

The chain uses TRBV4-1 and TRBJ2-2; 8 nucleotides match TRBD1. From germline, CDR1 is MGHRA and CDR2 YSYEKL. The trim removed 4 bases at V and 5 bases at J, leaving 6 bases unmatched. The CDR3 is 15 amino acids. The CDR3 nucleotides read TGCGCCAGCAGCCCGACAGGGGATCCTACCGGGGAGCTGTTTTTT. It is translated as CASSPTGDPTGELFF.

This chain connects TRBV5-1 to TRBJ1-1, with 9 bases lining up with TRBD1. The CDR3 totals 18 residues. CDR1 and CDR2 from the germline V gene are SGHRS and YFSETQ. V lost 2 bases and J lost 0; bases outside the gene matches: 11. The CDR3 DNA reads as TGCGCCAGCAGCTTTAGTTACAGGGGGCTAACAATGAACACTGAAGCTTTCTTT. Protein sequence: CASSFSYRGLTMNTEAFF. Full variable domain (remainder filled in from reference TRBV5-1 and TRBJ1-1): KAGVTQTPRYLIKTRGQQVTLSCSPISGHRSVSWYQQTPGQGLQFLFEYFSETQRNKGNFPGRFSGRQFSNSRSEMNVSTLELGDSALYLCASSFSYRGLTMNTEAFFGQGTRLTVV.

V is TRBV29-1 and J is TRBJ1-1; D may be TRBD1 (6 bases). V was shortened by 0 bases and J by 3 bases, with 8 bases between the two germline ends. Germline V gene sequence: CDR1 SQVTM, CDR2 ANQGSEA. This CDR3 is built from 13 residues. CDR3 protein: CSVEEAGDTEAFF. Here the CDR3 DNA reads TGCAGCGTTGAAGAGGCAGGGGACACTGAAGCTTTCTTT.